This is a list of T cell receptor beta chains from one sample in a study of cytomegalovirus exposure and HLA in healthy donors. Clones were sequenced by immunoSEQ multiplex PCR, and TCRdb holds only the in-frame ones, with some missing. Counted here are 200,000 or so clones, over 75% occurring once; the ten biggest clones make up more than 0.2%. Sequenced: PBMCs. These receptors came from a girl under two years old in good health and CMV-seronegative. The CDR3 runs from the conserved cysteine through the conserved F or W. Fields, in order: clone size, V gene, CDR3 length, J gene, D gene, CDR3 protein, CDR3 DNA. D genes are given only for firm matches. Size is stated for part of the rows, as once, few or many counts, or as a class when the clone is expanded.

-	TRBV9	15	TRBJ2-1	TRBD2	CASSVYGGRGDEQFF	TGTGCCAGCAGCGTATATGGCGGGAGGGGAGATGAGCAGTTCTTC
-	TRBV10-3	16	TRBJ2-5	TRBD2	CAIRPTLAPIQETQYF	TGTGCCATCAGACCGACACTAGCGCCGATTCAAGAGACCCAGTACTTC
-	TRBV4-2	16	TRBJ2-3	TRBD2	CASSQGTSGGADTQYF	TGTGCCAGCAGCCAAGGGACTAGCGGGGGGGCAGATACGCAGTATTTT
-	TRBV10-3	14	TRBJ1-5	-	CAISSDTGNQPQHF	TGTGCCATCAGTTCCGACACGGGAAATCAGCCCCAGCATTTT
few	TRBV30	14	TRBJ2-7	TRBD2	CAWSELAGIYEQYF	TGTGCCTGGAGTGAACTAGCGGGAATCTACGAGCAGTACTTC
-	TRBV2	14	TRBJ1-1	TRBD1	CASSDVGTGTEAFF	TGTGCCAGCAGTGATGTCGGGACAGGGACTGAAGCTTTCTTT
few	TRBV19	13	TRBJ1-4	TRBD1	CASTDRGGEKLFF	TGTGCCAGTACGGACAGGGGTGGTGAAAAACTGTTTTTT
-	TRBV15	13	TRBJ2-5	-	CATSRGSQETQYF	TGTGCCACCAGCAGAGGGAGTCAAGAGACCCAGTACTTC
-	TRBV5-4	15	TRBJ2-3	-	CASSLVSAGTDTQYF	TGTGCCAGCAGCTTGGTGTCGGCGGGCACAGATACGCAGTATTTT
-	TRBV6-1	16	TRBJ1-5	-	CASSEADRVSNQPQHF	TGTGCCAGCAGTGAAGCGGACAGAGTTAGCAATCAGCCCCAGCATTTT
-	TRBV7-2	16	TRBJ2-7	TRBD2	CASSLGTSGLPYEQYF	TGTGCCAGCAGCTTAGGTACTAGCGGGCTACCCTACGAGCAGTACTTC
few	TRBV7-6	16	TRBJ2-3	-	CASSLEPGWVTDTQYF	TGTGCCAGCAGCTTAGAACCGGGGTGGGTCACAGATACGCAGTATTTT
-	TRBV6-5	13	TRBJ2-1	-	CASSLSGYNEQFF	TGTGCCAGCAGTTTGAGCGGTTACAATGAGCAGTTCTTC
-	TRBV6-1	15	TRBJ2-1	TRBD2	CASSELAGAYNEQFF	TGTGCCAGCAGTGAACTAGCGGGAGCCTACAATGAGCAGTTCTTC
-	TRBV4-3	14	TRBJ2-1	-	CASSQAPSGNEQFF	TGCGCCAGCAGCCAAGCCCCCTCGGGCAATGAGCAGTTCTTC
-	TRBV7-6	14	TRBJ2-7	-	CASSLAEGPYEQYF	TGTGCCAGCAGCTTAGCGGAGGGTCCCTACGAGCAGTACTTC
-	TRBV11-2	12	TRBJ2-7	-	CASSRRGNEQYF	TGTGCCAGCAGCCGCCGGGGGAACGAGCAGTACTTC
-	TRBV7-9	15	TRBJ2-5	TRBD2	CASSLGAGGQETQYF	TGTGCCAGCAGCTTAGGGGCGGGGGGGCAGGAGACCCAGTACTTC
-	TRBV6-1	15	TRBJ1-1	-	CASSWSWEGNTEAFF	TGTGCCAGCAGTTGGAGCTGGGAGGGGAACACTGAAGCTTTCTTT
-	TRBV13	14	TRBJ2-7	TRBD1	CASSYYRGAYEQYF	TGTGCCAGCAGCTACTACAGGGGGGCCTACGAGCAGTACTTC
-	TRBV4-3	14	TRBJ1-2	-	CASSQETPTGSYTF	TGCGCCAGCAGCCAAGAAACCCCGACAGGAAGCTACACCTTC
-	TRBV11-1	15	TRBJ2-7	-	CASERGSLYSYEQYF	TGTGCCAGCGAAAGGGGGAGCCTTTACTCCTACGAGCAGTACTTC
-	TRBV7-9	17	TRBJ2-7	TRBD1	CASSLTRDRAFDYEQYF	TGTGCCAGCAGCTTGACTAGGGACAGGGCCTTCGACTACGAGCAGTACTTC
once	TRBV2	15	TRBJ2-7	-	CASSELVGAGYEQYF	TGTGCCAGCAGTGAACTTGTTGGGGCTGGGTACGAGCAGTACTTC
-	TRBV29-1	19	TRBJ2-2	-	CSVRSDRFGGYWGTGELFF	TGCAGCGTTCGATCTGACAGGTTCGGCGGTTATTGGGGAACCGGGGAGCTGTTTTTT
-	TRBV9	17	TRBJ2-7	TRBD1	CASSTEITGTGVYEQYF	TGTGCCAGCAGCACAGAGATTACCGGGACAGGGGTATACGAGCAGTACTTC
-	TRBV5-6	15	TRBJ2-7	-	CASSPAEGPTYEQYF	TGTGCCAGCAGTCCCGCGGAGGGACCTACCTACGAGCAGTACTTC
once	TRBV27	14	TRBJ1-6	-	CASSLSQYNSPLHF	TGTGCCAGCAGTTTATCCCAGTATAATTCACCCCTCCACTTT
-	TRBV5-1	15	TRBJ2-7	-	CASSLDGTGRNEQYF	TGCGCCAGCAGCTTGGATGGTACAGGGCGGAACGAGCAGTACTTC
-	TRBV19	14	TRBJ1-3	-	CATLRGRGGNTIYF	TGTGCCACCCTACGCGGCCGAGGAGGAAACACCATATATTTT
-	TRBV2	15	TRBJ2-3	-	CASSEVSGRGDTQYF	TGTGCCAGCAGTGAAGTGTCAGGGAGGGGGGATACGCAGTATTTT
-	TRBV5-1	12	TRBJ2-7	-	CASSFGGNEQYF	TGCGCCAGCAGCTTTGGAGGGAACGAGCAGTACTTC
once	TRBV18	13	TRBJ2-2	-	CASSPTSTGELFF	TGTGCCAGCTCACCAACGAGTACCGGGGAGCTGTTTTTT
-	TRBV7-2	13	TRBJ2-5	TRBD2	CASSRGGQETQYF	TGTGCCAGCAGCCGGGGGGGTCAAGAGACCCAGTACTTC
-	TRBV30	15	TRBJ2-3	-	CAWSWGQTRTDTQYF	TGTGCCTGGAGTTGGGGCCAGACGCGCACAGATACGCAGTATTTT
once	TRBV18	14	TRBJ1-1	TRBD1	CASSARDRDTEAFF	TGTGCCAGCTCAGCCCGGGACAGAGACACTGAAGCTTTCTTT
-	TRBV7-9	18	TRBJ2-3	-	CASSGGVAWLVGTDTQYF	TGTGCCAGCAGCGGTGGGGTAGCGTGGTTAGTAGGCACAGATACGCAGTATTTT
-	TRBV5-4	14	TRBJ2-7	-	CASSMTGENYEQYF	TGTGCCAGCAGCATGACAGGCGAAAACTACGAGCAGTACTTC
-	TRBV21-1	14	TRBJ2-3	-	CASIGGRAPDTQYF	TGTGCCAGCATCGGCGGGAGGGCCCCAGATACGCAGTATTTT
-	TRBV4-1	18	TRBJ2-1	TRBD2	CASSHQKGRLATHNEQFF	TGCGCCAGCAGCCACCAAAAAGGGAGACTAGCAACACACAATGAGCAGTTCTTC
-	TRBV5-4	14	TRBJ2-7	TRBD2	CASSLERESYEQYF	TGTGCCAGCAGCTTGGAGCGGGAGAGTTACGAGCAGTACTTC
-	TRBV6-1	13	TRBJ2-7	-	CASSEYGDYEQYF	TGTGCCAGCAGTGAATACGGGGACTACGAGCAGTACTTC
-	TRBV5-8	15	TRBJ2-1	TRBD1	CASSRGQGAYNEQFF	TGTGCCAGCAGCCGCGGACAGGGGGCCTACAATGAGCAGTTCTTC